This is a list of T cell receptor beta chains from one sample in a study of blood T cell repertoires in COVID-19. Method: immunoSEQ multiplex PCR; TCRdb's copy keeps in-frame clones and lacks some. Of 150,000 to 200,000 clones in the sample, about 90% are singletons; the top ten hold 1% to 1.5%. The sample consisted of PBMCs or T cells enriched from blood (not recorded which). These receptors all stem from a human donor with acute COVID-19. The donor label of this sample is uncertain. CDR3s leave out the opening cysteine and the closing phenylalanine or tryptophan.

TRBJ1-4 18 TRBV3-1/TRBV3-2 ASSQALRDNERSTNEKLF
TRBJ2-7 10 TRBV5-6 ASSLAAYEQY
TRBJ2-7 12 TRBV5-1 ASSPRQGAYEQY
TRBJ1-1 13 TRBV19 ASSAYRAEDTEAF
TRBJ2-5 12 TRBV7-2 ASSPDRVQETQY
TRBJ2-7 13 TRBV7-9 ASSPFGLNYDEQY
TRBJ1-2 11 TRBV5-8 ASSLGDSYGYT
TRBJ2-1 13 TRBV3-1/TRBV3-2 ASSQESEGGNEQF
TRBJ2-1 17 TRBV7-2 ASSLVSPLSGGPYNEQF
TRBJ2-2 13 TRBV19 ASSTRAGHTGELF
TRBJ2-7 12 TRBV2 ASRRDDSSYEQY
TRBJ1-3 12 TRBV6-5 ASSPTYEKNTIY
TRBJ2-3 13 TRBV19 ASKGVAGVTDTQY
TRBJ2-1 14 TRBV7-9 ASSPPGTSLYNEQF
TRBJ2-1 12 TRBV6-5 ASRAPGLAFEQF
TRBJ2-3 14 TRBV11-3 ASSQGLAGGPITQY
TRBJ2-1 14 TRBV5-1 ASSFDVSGRYNEQF
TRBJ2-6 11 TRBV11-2 ASSSPGANVLT
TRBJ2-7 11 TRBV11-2 ASSTDSSYEQY
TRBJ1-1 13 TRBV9 ASSVATGWDTEAF
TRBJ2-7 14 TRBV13 ASSPARDRGGGEQY
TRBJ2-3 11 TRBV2 ASSGGLANTQY